Listed here are 14 T cell receptor beta chains from one sample, sequenced in a study of T-cell memory formation after mild COVID-19. Via MiXCR, TCRdb re-called the 5' RACE reads, giving one row per CDR3 protein. The sample includes some 300,000 distinct CDR3 sequences, 20% to 25% of them seen just once. Sequencing used PBMCs or a T cell subset sorted from them (not recorded which). The source is a young man who had mild COVID-19 (a few samples of this study predate the infection). Cell type and time point are not known.

Remarks on this clonotype: The junction differs from germline at one of its ends, possibly a read error. The J gene is TRBJ2-1, the V gene TRBV7-6, with D perhaps TRBD2 (6 bases). Per the germline V gene, CDR1 is SGHVS and CDR2 is FNYEAQ. CDR3 length: 14 residues. This CDR3 is CARSLGGAYNEQFF. CDR3 DNA: TGTGCCAGAAGCTTAGGCGGGGCTTACAATGAGCAGTTCTTC. The full variable domain, completed using reference TRBV7-6 and TRBJ2-1, is GAGVSQSPRYKVTKRGQDVALRCDPISGHVSLYWYRQALGQGPEFLTYFNYEAQQDKSGLPNDRFSAERPEGSISTLTIQRTEQRDSAMYRCARSLGGAYNEQFFGPGTRLTVL.

The chain uses TRBV20-1 and TRBJ1-1; unclear D gene. Trimming left V 3 bases short and J 1 base short, with 12 bases between. The germline V gene has CDR1 DFQATT and CDR2 SNEGSKA (reference sequence). CDR3 length equals 14 residues. CDR3 in amino acids: CSASGNEGNTEAFF. In nucleotides, the CDR3 is TGCAGTGCTAGCGGGAATGAGGGGAACACTGAAGCTTTCTTT.

This clonotype was seen ten or more times. V gene TRBV7-9 combines with J gene TRBJ2-1; 9 nucleotides line up with TRBD1. CDR3 length: 15 amino acids. Germline V gene data show CDR1 as SEHNR and CDR2 as FQNEAQ (reference sequence). Losses at the gene ends were 2 bases for V and 11 bases for J; bases not matched to a gene: 10. CDR3 DNA sequence: TGTGCCAGCAGCTTACCCGGACAGGGGACGGGGAAGCAGTTCTTC. It is translated as CASSLPGQGTGKQFF.

This clonotype was seen at least ten times. The chain uses TRBV4-1 and TRBJ1-5; D possibly corresponds to TRBD1 (6 bases). The germline V gene has CDR1 MGHRA and CDR2 YSYEKL. The CDR3 extends over 15 amino acids. V lost 3 bases, J lost 4 bases, and 13 bases lay in between. CDR3 DNA sequence: TGCGCCAGCAGCCAGGGGGCCAGCGCTAATCAGCCCCAGCATTTT. Protein sequence: CASSQGASANQPQHF.

This clonotype was seen at least ten times. The chain has TRBV5-1 and TRBJ2-1; D might be TRBD2 (6 bases). Trimming removed 0 bases from V and 4 bases from J, with 14 bases in between. Per the germline V gene, CDR1 is SGHRS and CDR2 is YFSETQ. The CDR3 extends over 16 amino acids. This CDR3 is CASSLGSGGAYNEQFF. CDR3 in DNA: TGCGCCAGCAGCTTGGGCTCGGGCGGGGCATACAATGAGCAGTTCTTC.

CDR3 in amino acids: CASSTGTASGANVLTF. Here the CDR3 DNA reads TGTGCCAGCAGCACCGGGACGGCCTCTGGGGCCAACGTCCTGACTTTC. The chain is built from TRBV5-6 and TRBJ2-6, with D perhaps matching TRBD1 or TRBD2 (5 bases each). This CDR3 spans 16 amino acids. V lost 4 bases and J 0 bases, leaving 11 bases between the germline ends. CDR1 SGHDT and CDR2 YYEEEE come from the germline V gene.

In this sample, this clonotype turned up a few times. V gene TRBV7-9 combines with J gene TRBJ2-5; D unclear. V lost 2 bases, J lost 0 bases, and 10 bases lay in between. The CDR3 loop spans 15 amino acids. The V gene's germline CDR1 is SEHNR and CDR2 FQNEAQ (reference sequence). CDR3 region: CASSLPLLYQETQYF. CDR3 DNA: TGTGCCAGCAGCTTACCCCTCTTGTACCAAGAGACCCAGTACTTC.

This chain connects TRBV5-1 to TRBJ2-2; D is perhaps TRBD2 (6 bases). Germline loops: CDR1 SGHRS, CDR2 YFSETQ. Trimming removed 4 bases at V and 6 bases at J, with 16 bases between. There are 15 residues in the CDR3. CDR3 region: CASSLGIAAPGELFF. CDR3 nucleotides: TGCGCCAGCAGCCTCGGAATAGCGGCCCCCGGGGAGCTGTTTTTT.

This sequence joins TRBV7-2 and TRBJ2-3, with TRBD2 matching 10 bases. Unmatched junction bases numbered 9, after V lost 4 bases and J lost 2 bases. This CDR3 comprises 17 residues. Per germline, CDR1 SGHTA and CDR2 FQGNSA. The DNA of the CDR3 is TGTGCCAGCAGCTCCCTCGGACTAGCGGACTACACAGATACGCAGTATTTT. Translated, it gives CASSSLGLADYTDTQYF.

The chain links TRBV12-3 or TRBV12-4 to TRBJ2-7; 7 bases match TRBD2. The length of the CDR3 is 15 residues. Trimming took 3 bases from V and 2 from J; bases not matched to a gene: 7. CDR3: CASSFDLGRAYEQYF. CDR3 nucleotide sequence: TGTGCCAGCAGTTTTGACTTGGGGAGGGCCTACGAGCAGTACTTC.

Only a few counts were recorded for this clonotype. The chain couples TRBV29-1 to TRBJ1-5, with no clear D. Germline CDR1 reads SQVTM; CDR2 reads ANQGSEA. Trimming took off 7 bases at V and 9 bases at J, with 10 bases between the two ends. The CDR3 is made up of 10 amino acids. CDR3 nucleotides: TGCAGCGGCTCCGAAGGGCCCCAGCATTTT. This sequence encodes CSGSEGPQHF.

This clonotype was seen only a few times. The chain links TRBV7-9 to TRBJ2-3; 7 bases line up with TRBD2. The V segment lost 4 bases and the J segment 4 bases; nucleotides outside the gene matches: 11. CDR3 length: 16 amino acids. Germline assignment: CDR1 SEHNR and CDR2 FQNEAQ (reference sequence). The CDR3: CASSSWMGGMADTQYF. In nucleotides, the CDR3 is TGTGCCAGCAGCTCCTGGATGGGAGGGATGGCAGATACGCAGTATTTT.

This clonotype has just a few counts. V is TRBV7-2 and J is TRBJ1-1, with D maybe TRBD1 (6 bases). The CDR3 is 18 residues long. Looked up from germline, CDR1 is SGHTA and CDR2 is FQGNSA. V was clipped by 2 bases and J by 3 bases, with 22 bases between them. This CDR3 reads CASSLSIRGLRGDTEAFF. CDR3 coding DNA: TGTGCCAGCAGCTTATCGATCCGGGGGCTCCGCGGGGACACTGAAGCTTTCTTT.

This chain joins TRBV6-2 or TRBV6-3 and TRBJ1-5, with D uncertain. V gave up 1 base and J gave up 4 bases, with 5 bases separating them. CDR3 size: 13 residues. Germline V gene data show CDR1 as MNHEY and CDR2 as SVGEGT. The CDR3 loop reads CASSYFPNQPQHF. In nucleotides, the CDR3 is TGTGCCAGCAGTTACTTCCCAAATCAGCCCCAGCATTTT.